This TCR beta chain was retrieved from a study of shared clonotypes between healthy human individuals. Broader study findings: The authors expected sequencing depth to affect clonotype sharing among donors.

Several immunoSEQ plates held equal portions of the genomic DNA taken from each subset. Here immunoSEQ multiplex PCR was the method, and the copy in TCRdb shows in-frame clones only, minus some. The profile shows 400,000 to 550,000 clones, 70% to 85% of them singletons. A word on this clone: The target antigen is unknown. This may stem from a read error, because a much larger clone lies one nucleotide away. The same CDR3 is also encoded by other DNA sequences in this sample.

The CDR3 runs to 13 residues. The germline V gene has CDR1 SQVTM and CDR2 ANQGSEA. This chain connects TRBV29-1 to TRBJ1-2, with TRBD1 identical over 7 bases. The TCR sequence derives from a woman aged 40 to 50 in good health. Some clones in this sample may be carry-over from other donors' samples. Sequenced material: PBMCs. CDR3 bases: TGCAGCGTTGGGACAGGAGATAACTACGGCTACACCTTC. It specifies CSVGTGDNYGYTF.